Below, 24 T cell receptor beta chains from the same sample are listed, as sequenced in a study of T-cell reconstitution after alpha-beta-depleted transplantation in children. Preparation of the TCRbeta library used unique molecular identifiers. Via MiXCR, TCRdb re-called the PCR reads, giving one row per CDR3 protein. The sample carries hundreds of thousands of distinct CDR3 sequences, around 12% recorded once. The sequencing here drew on PBMCs from the stem cell graft donor, taken from the stem cell graft. These receptor sequences come from a human donor who donated a stem cell graft to a child with acute lymphoblastic leukemia.

Many counts were recorded for this clonotype. The chain is built from TRBV7-9 and TRBJ2-1; D remains unclear. The CDR3 is 15 residues long. In germline, CDR1 is SEHNR, CDR2 FQNEAQ (reference sequence). The V end lost 5 bases, the J end lost 2 bases, and 13 bases lay between the germline ends. The CDR3 protein is CASSRDGSPYNEQFF. CDR3 bases: TGTGCCAGCAGCCGAGACGGTAGTCCCTACAATGAGCAGTTCTTC.

This clonotype was detected once. The rearrangement uses TRBV20-1 and TRBJ2-1; 7 nucleotides match TRBD2. CDR3 length: 15 residues. After removal of 6 bases from V and 0 bases from J, the junction contained 8 bases not matched to a gene. Germline values: CDR1 DFQATT, CDR2 SNEGSKA (reference sequence). CDR3 sequence: CSAAGLVNSYNEQFF. As DNA, the CDR3 is TGCAGTGCGGCAGGACTAGTCAACTCCTACAATGAGCAGTTCTTC.

This clonotype occurred many times. The chain joins TRBV4-3 to TRBJ2-7; D is possibly TRBD1 (5 bases). V gave up 2 bases and J gave up 4 bases, with 15 bases separating them. CDR1 LGHNA and CDR2 YSLEER come from the germline V gene. The CDR3 sequence is 15 residues long. The DNA of the CDR3 is TGCGCCAGCAGCCAATCCCGGGCCTCAGGGTACGAGCAGTACTTC. Residues: CASSQSRASGYEQYF.

Ten or more counts support this clonotype. The rearrangement uses TRBV28 and TRBJ2-2; D gene ambiguous. The CDR3 spans 12 residues. Germline-derived CDR1 and CDR2 are MDHEN and SYDVKM. V was shortened by 3 bases and J by 4 bases, with 3 bases between the two germline ends. The chain's CDR3 is CASSFPTGELFF. CDR3 coding DNA: TGTGCCAGCAGTTTCCCCACCGGGGAGCTGTTTTTT.

This clonotype was counted at least ten times. The V gene is TRBV6-5, the J gene TRBJ1-1; D might be TRBD1 (5 bases). From germline, CDR1 is MNHEY and CDR2 SVGAGI. The CDR3 covers 14 residues. Trimming took off 2 bases at V and 11 bases at J, with 18 bases between the two ends. CDR3 amino acids: CASSYGAGNLPAFF. DNA of the CDR3: TGTGCCAGCAGTTACGGCGCAGGGAATTTGCCGGCTTTCTTT.

The table lists this clonotype with many counts. V usage is TRBV6-2 or TRBV6-3 and J usage is TRBJ2-3; the D gene is possibly TRBD1 (6 bases). Germline V gene sequence: CDR1 MNHEY, CDR2 SVGEGT. Trimming took off 6 bases at V and 8 bases at J, with 12 bases between the two ends. There are 12 residues in the CDR3. The CDR3 DNA sequence: TGTGCCAGCAGAACAGGGTTGGCTACGCAGTATTTT. It is translated as CASRTGLATQYF.

The CDR3 DNA sequence: TGTGCCAGCAGCCCAAGAAGGGACGAGCAGTACTTC. Translating it yields CASSPRRDEQYF. This chain joins TRBV6-1 and TRBJ2-7; D remains ambiguous. The CDR3 has 12 amino acids. Trimming left V 6 bases short and J 5 bases short, with 11 bases between. Germline values: CDR1 MNHNS, CDR2 SASEGT.

This clonotype was seen many times. The rearrangement joins TRBV20-1 to TRBJ2-7, with 10 nucleotides matching TRBD1. CDR1 DFQATT and CDR2 SNEGSKA come from the germline V gene (reference sequence). With 6 bases clipped from V and 5 bases from J, the junction kept 13 bases outside the gene matches. CDR3 length: 15 amino acids. CDR3 coding DNA: TGCAGTGCCCTACGAGGGGGACAGGGGAACCACGAGCAGTACTTC. Its translation: CSALRGGQGNHEQYF.

The sample holds many counts of this clonotype. The chain is built from TRBV7-2 and TRBJ1-6; no firm D call. The CDR3 contains 16 residues. V was cut by 5 bases and J by 5 bases, with 16 bases left in between. Germline-derived CDR1 and CDR2 are SGHTA and FQGNSA. The CDR3 region is CASSRLWGADNSPLHF. In DNA, the CDR3 is TGTGCCAGCAGCCGTCTTTGGGGAGCCGATAATTCACCCCTCCACTTT.

Ten or more counts support this clonotype. This chain joins TRBV12-3 or TRBV12-4 and TRBJ2-1; possibly TRBD2 for D (6 bases). V dropped 2 bases and J dropped 13 bases, with 12 bases sitting between them. This CDR3 spans 12 amino acids. The CDR3, as DNA: TGTGCCAGCAGTTTACCGGGGGTACGCCAGTTCTTC. Its protein product is CASSLPGVRQFF.

This clonotype turned up a few times. The rearrangement uses TRBV5-1 and TRBJ2-3; TRBD1 might be the D (6 bases). Per the germline V gene, CDR1 is SGHRS and CDR2 is YFSETQ. The CDR3 is made up of 15 amino acids. V lost 0 bases and J lost 3, with 11 bases in between. The CDR3, as DNA: TGCGCCAGCAGCTTGGAAAGGGGGATGACAGATACGCAGTATTTT. Its protein product is CASSLERGMTDTQYF.

As concerns this clonotype: One end of the junction fails to match germline, which may point to a read error. The chain carries TRBV12-3 or TRBV12-4 and TRBJ1-1; D call uncertain. The CDR3 spans 14 residues. CDR3 residues: CASTVRRGNTEAFF. The CDR3 nucleotides are TGTGCCAGCACCGTGCGACGTGGGAACACTGAAGCTTTCTTC.

This chain links TRBV4-2 with TRBJ1-3; 7 bases are shared with TRBD1. CDR1 LGHNA and CDR2 YNFKEQ come from the germline V gene. The V segment lost 4 bases and the J segment 4 bases; nucleotides outside the gene matches: 10. The CDR3 consists of 16 residues. The CDR3 loop is CASSLRSDRAGNTIYF. CDR3 in DNA: TGTGCCAGCAGCCTGCGAAGTGACAGGGCCGGAAACACCATATATTTT.

This clonotype has more than one count but fewer than ten. The chain has TRBV20-1 and TRBJ2-7; 7 bases fit TRBD2. V dropped 5 bases and J dropped 2; count of bases not matched to a gene: 6. This CDR3 region has 13 residues. Germline V gives CDR1 DFQATT, CDR2 SNEGSKA (reference sequence). This CDR3 reads CSAGGGVAYEQYF. CDR3 bases: TGCAGTGCTGGGGGGGGGGTAGCCTACGAGCAGTACTTC.

The chain is built from TRBV4-1 and TRBJ1-2; D unclear. The V end was cut by 0 bases, the J end by 1 base, with 9 bases between. Germline CDR1 is MGHRA and CDR2 is YSYEKL. The CDR3 is made up of 15 amino acids. The CDR3 DNA is TGCGCCAGCAGCCAAGATTGGGTATTTAACTATGGCTACACCTTC. Its translation: CASSQDWVFNYGYTF.

This clonotype was counted many times. This chain connects TRBV12-3 or TRBV12-4 to TRBJ1-6; a possible D gene is TRBD1 (5 bases). V was cut by 7 bases and J by 11 bases, with 15 bases left in between. This CDR3 contains 13 residues. The CDR3 protein is CASTPQGLTPLHF. CDR3 bases: TGTGCCAGCACCCCTCAGGGCCTAACACCCCTCCACTTT.

Points on this clonotype: This sequence may be a read error, since a much larger clone differs from it by one base. V usage is TRBV5-1 and J usage is TRBJ2-7; TRBD2 matches 9 bases. Germline assignment: CDR1 SGHRS and CDR2 YFSETQ. This CDR3 contains 14 residues. Here the CDR3 reads CASSGSGSSYDQYF. The CDR3, as DNA: TGCGCCAGCAGCGGTAGCGGGAGCTCCTACGACCAGTACTTC.

This clonotype was seen a few times. The V and J genes are TRBV29-1 and TRBJ1-3; D possibly corresponds to TRBD1 (5 bases). In germline, CDR1 is SQVTM, CDR2 ANQGSEA. The CDR3 consists of 11 residues. Trimming took 7 bases from V and 8 from J, leaving 12 bases between them. The CDR3 protein is CSAGAGDTIYF. CDR3 nucleotides: TGCAGCGCCGGGGCCGGAGACACCATATATTTT.

With respect to this clonotype: This may stem from a read error, because a much larger clone lies one nucleotide away. The chain is built from TRBV9 and TRBJ2-3, with 11 positions matching TRBD1. Germline CDR1 and CDR2: SGDLS and YYNGEE. CDR3 length: 18 residues. CDR3: CASSARTGGSGITNTQYF. CDR3 nucleotides: TGTGCCAGCAGCGCGAGGACAGGGGGCAGCGGTATCACAAATACGCAGTATTTT.

In this sample, this clonotype turned up many times. The J gene is TRBJ1-5, the V gene TRBV18; no firm D call. The ends were cut back, 2 bases at V and 5 bases at J, with 7 bases in the middle. The CDR3 runs 13 residues. Per the germline V gene, CDR1 is KGHSH and CDR2 is LQKENI. The CDR3 region is CASSPTSDQPQHF. CDR3 bases: TGTGCCAGCTCACCAACCAGCGATCAGCCCCAGCATTTT.

This clonotype was counted at least ten times. J is TRBJ2-2 and V is TRBV7-9; the match to TRBD2 covers 7 bases. Germline V gives CDR1 SEHNR, CDR2 FQNEAQ (reference sequence). The CDR3 contains 16 residues. J gave up 5 bases and V 3 bases, and 9 bases lay outside the gene matches. CDR3 nucleotide sequence: TGTGCCAGCAGCTTCGGGCGGGAGTCTAGGACCGGGGAGCTGTTTTTT. Translating it yields CASSFGRESRTGELFF.

This clonotype was detected ten times or more. The rearrangement uses TRBV6-5 and TRBJ2-7; a possible D gene is TRBD1 (6 bases). Trimming stripped 6 bases from V and 2 bases from J, with 14 bases between. The CDR3 is 14 amino acids. The germline gives CDR1 MNHEY, CDR2 SVGAGI. CDR3 nucleotides: TGTGCCAGCAGCCTAATGGACAGAACCTACGAGCAGTACTTC. Encoded protein: CASSLMDRTYEQYF.

In regard to this clonotype: This may arise from a read error, as a much more abundant clone is one base away. The V gene is TRBV4-3, the J gene TRBJ2-6, with D perhaps TRBD1 (5 bases). This CDR3 region has 16 residues. Looked up from germline, CDR1 is LGHNA and CDR2 is YSLEER. The CDR3 DNA sequence: TGCGCCAGCAGCCAAGAGTGGGGTTCTGGGGCCAACGGCCTGACTTTC. Amino acid sequence: CASSQEWGSGANGLTF.

There are many counts of this clonotype. The genes are TRBV29-1 and TRBJ1-4; D gene unclear. This CDR3 has 11 amino acids. CDR1 is SQVTM and CDR2 is ANQGSEA in the germline V gene. Trimming removed 6 bases at V and 7 bases at J, with 9 bases between. This chain's CDR3 is CSVGSGEKLFF. The DNA for the CDR3 is TGCAGCGTGGGGAGTGGTGAAAAACTGTTTTTT.